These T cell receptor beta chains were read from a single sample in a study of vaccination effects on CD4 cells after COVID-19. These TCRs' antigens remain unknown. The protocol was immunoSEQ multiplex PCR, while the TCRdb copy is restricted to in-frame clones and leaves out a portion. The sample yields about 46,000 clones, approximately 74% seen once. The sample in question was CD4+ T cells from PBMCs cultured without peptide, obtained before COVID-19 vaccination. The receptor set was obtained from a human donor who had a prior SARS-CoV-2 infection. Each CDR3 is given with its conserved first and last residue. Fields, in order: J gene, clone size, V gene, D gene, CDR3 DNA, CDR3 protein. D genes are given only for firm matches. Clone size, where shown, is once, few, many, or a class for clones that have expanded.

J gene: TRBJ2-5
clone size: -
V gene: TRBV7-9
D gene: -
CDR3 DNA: TGTGCCAGCAGCTTAAATGTGCGCCGAGAGACCCAGTACTTC
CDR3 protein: CASSLNVRRETQYF

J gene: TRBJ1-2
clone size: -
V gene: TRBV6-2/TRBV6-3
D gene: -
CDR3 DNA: TGTGCCAGCAGTTACGAGTTCTATGGCTACACCTTC
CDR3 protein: CASSYEFYGYTF

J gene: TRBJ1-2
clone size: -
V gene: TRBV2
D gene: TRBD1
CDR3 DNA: TGTGCCAGCAGAGGGACAGGGGTTGGCTACACCTTC
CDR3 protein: CASRGTGVGYTF

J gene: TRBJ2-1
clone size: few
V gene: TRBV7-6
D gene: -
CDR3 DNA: TGTGCCAGCAGCTCCCGGGGCCGCAGGGGATACAATGAGCAGTTCTTC
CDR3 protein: CASSSRGRRGYNEQFF

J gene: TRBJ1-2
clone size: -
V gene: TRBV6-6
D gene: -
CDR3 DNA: TGTGCCAGCAGTTCGACAGGTTCTTATGGCTACACCTTC
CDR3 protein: CASSSTGSYGYTF

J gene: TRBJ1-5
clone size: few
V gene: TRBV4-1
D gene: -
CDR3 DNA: TGCGCCAGCAGCCAAGATAACGGTTATAGCAATCAGCCCCAGCATTTT
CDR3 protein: CASSQDNGYSNQPQHF

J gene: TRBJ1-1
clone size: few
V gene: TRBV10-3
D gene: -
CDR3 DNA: TGTGCCATCGGGGCAGGGGATGGCACTGAAGCTTTCTTT
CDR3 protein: CAIGAGDGTEAFF

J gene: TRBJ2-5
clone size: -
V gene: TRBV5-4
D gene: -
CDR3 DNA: TGTGCCAGCAGCCACCCAACTAGATCCCGGGAGACCCAGTACTTC
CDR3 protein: CASSHPTRSRETQYF

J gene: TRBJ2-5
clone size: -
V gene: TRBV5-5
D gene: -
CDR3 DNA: TGTGCCAGCAGCTTGTTACCGGACCTTGGTTTGGAGACCCAGTACTTC
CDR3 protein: CASSLLPDLGLETQYF

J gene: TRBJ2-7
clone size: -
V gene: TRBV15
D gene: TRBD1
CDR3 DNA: TGTGCCACCAGCAGCAGGGACAGCTCCTACGAGCAGTACTTC
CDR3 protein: CATSSRDSSYEQYF

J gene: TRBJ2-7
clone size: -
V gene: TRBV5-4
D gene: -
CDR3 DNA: TGTGCCAGCAGCTTTGACTTTCCCTCCTACGAGCAGTACTTC
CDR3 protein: CASSFDFPSYEQYF

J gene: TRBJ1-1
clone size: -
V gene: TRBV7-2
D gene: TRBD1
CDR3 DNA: TGTGCCAGCAGCCCTCGACAGGGCTCTATGAGTACTGAAGCTTTCTTT
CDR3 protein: CASSPRQGSMSTEAFF

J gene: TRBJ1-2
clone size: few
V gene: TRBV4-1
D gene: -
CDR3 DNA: TGCGCCAGCAGCGGGTCTGGGAACTATGGCTACACCTTC
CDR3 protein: CASSGSGNYGYTF

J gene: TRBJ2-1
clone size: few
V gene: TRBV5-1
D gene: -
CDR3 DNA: TGCGCCAGCAGCTTTCCAAGCGGAAATGAGCAGTTCTTC
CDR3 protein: CASSFPSGNEQFF

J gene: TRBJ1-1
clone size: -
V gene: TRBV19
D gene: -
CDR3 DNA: TGTGCCAGTAGCGTCCGCGAGGGGGAAGCTTTCTTT
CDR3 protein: CASSVREGEAFF

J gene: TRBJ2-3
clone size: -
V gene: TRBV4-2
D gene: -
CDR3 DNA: TGTGCCAGCAGCCAGAGGGTTGGGGAAGGCACAGATACGCAGTATTTT
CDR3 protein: CASSQRVGEGTDTQYF

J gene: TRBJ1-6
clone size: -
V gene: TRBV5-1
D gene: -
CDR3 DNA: TGCGCCAGCAGCTTGGCGGGGCTTAATTCACCCCTCCACTTT
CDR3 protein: CASSLAGLNSPLHF

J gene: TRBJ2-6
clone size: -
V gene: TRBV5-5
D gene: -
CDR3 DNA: TGTGCCAGCAGCTTGGATGTGGGGTCTGGGGCCAACGTCCTGACTTTC
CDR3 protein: CASSLDVGSGANVLTF

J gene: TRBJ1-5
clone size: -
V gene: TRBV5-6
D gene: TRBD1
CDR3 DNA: TGTGCCAGCAGCCTATGGGACAGCTCAAATCAGCCCCAGCATTTT
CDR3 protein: CASSLWDSSNQPQHF

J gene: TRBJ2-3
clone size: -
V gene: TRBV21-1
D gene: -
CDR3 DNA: TGTGCCAGCAGCCAACTCGGGGGGACCTCAGGGGATACGCAGTATTTT
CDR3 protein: CASSQLGGTSGDTQYF

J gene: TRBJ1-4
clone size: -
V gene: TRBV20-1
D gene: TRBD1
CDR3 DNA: TGCAGTGCTTATGCAGGGGGAAAACTGTTTTTT
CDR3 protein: CSAYAGGKLFF

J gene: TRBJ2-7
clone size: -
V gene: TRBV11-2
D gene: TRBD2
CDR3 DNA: TGTGCCAGCAGGATACTAGCGGGAAGCCACGAGCAGTACTTC
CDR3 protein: CASRILAGSHEQYF

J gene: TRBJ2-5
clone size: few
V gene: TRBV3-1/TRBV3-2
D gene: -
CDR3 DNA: TGTGCCAGCAGCAATTCCGAGCTGCCACTTGGAGAGACCCAGTACTTC
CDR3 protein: CASSNSELPLGETQYF

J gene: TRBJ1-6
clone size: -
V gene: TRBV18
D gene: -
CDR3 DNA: TGTGCCAGCTCACCCTCCCAGGGTGGGAATTCACCCCTCCACTTT
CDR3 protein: CASSPSQGGNSPLHF

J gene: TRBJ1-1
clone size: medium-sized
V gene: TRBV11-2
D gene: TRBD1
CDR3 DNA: TGTGCCAGCAGCCCAATGGGGACAGGGTTCACTGAAGCTTTCTTT
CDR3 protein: CASSPMGTGFTEAFF

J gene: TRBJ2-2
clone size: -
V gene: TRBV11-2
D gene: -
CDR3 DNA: TGTGCCAGCAGCTTAAACCCGTTAGGGGTCTCGAACACCGGGGAGCTGTTTTTT
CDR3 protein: CASSLNPLGVSNTGELFF

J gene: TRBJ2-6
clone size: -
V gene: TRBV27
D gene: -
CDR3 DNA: TGTGCCAGCAGTTTGTCCGGCAGGCGCTCTGGGGCCAACGTCCTGACTTTC
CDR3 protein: CASSLSGRRSGANVLTF

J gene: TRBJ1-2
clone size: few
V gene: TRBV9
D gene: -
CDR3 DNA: TGTGCCAGCAGCGTAGCACAGGGTCCTAACTATGGCTACACCTTC
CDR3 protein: CASSVAQGPNYGYTF

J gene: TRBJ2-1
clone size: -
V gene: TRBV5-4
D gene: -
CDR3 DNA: TGTGCCAGCAGCCAGGGGACTGTATACAATGAGCAGTTCTTC
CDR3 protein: CASSQGTVYNEQFF

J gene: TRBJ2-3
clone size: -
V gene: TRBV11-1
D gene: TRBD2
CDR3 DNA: TGTGCCAGCAGCTTACGACTAGCGGAGAATGTAGATACGCAGTATTTT
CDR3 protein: CASSLRLAENVDTQYF

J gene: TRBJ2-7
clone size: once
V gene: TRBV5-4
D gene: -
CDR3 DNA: TGTGCCAGCAGCTTGTCGGTCAGAAACTACGAGCAGTACTTC
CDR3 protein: CASSLSVRNYEQYF

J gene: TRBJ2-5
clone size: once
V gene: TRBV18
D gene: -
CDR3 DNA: TGTGCCAGCTCACCACCGGCCATCTTGGAGACCCAGTACTTC
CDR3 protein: CASSPPAILETQYF

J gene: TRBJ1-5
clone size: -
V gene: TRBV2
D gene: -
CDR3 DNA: TGTGCCAGCAGTGAAGGGGATCCTCAGCCCCAGCATTTT
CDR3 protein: CASSEGDPQPQHF

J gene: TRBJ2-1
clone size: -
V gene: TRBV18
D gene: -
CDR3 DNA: TGTGCCAGCTCACCACGCAGGGCTGATGAGCAGTTCTTC
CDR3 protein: CASSPRRADEQFF

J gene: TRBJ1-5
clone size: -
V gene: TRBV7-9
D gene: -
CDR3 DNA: TGTGCCAGCAGCCGCGGGACACAAAATCAGCCCCAGCATTTT
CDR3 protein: CASSRGTQNQPQHF

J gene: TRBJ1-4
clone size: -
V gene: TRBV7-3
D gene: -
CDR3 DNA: TGTGCCAGCAGCTTAACCGTTAATGAAAAACTGTTTTTT
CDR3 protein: CASSLTVNEKLFF

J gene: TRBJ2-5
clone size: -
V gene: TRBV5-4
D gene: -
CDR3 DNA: TGTGCCAGCAGCTGGGGACGTGGTAGCACCAGCCAAGAGACCCAGTACTTC
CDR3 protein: CASSWGRGSTSQETQYF

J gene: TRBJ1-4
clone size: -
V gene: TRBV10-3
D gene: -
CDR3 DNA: TGTGCCATCAGTGAGCAGGGGTTGATGGAAAAACTGTTTTTT
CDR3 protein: CAISEQGLMEKLFF

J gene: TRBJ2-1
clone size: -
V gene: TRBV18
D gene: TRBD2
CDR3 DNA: TGTGCCAGCTCACCATTGGGTAGCGGGAGTTGGTATGAGCAGTTCTTC
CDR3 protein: CASSPLGSGSWYEQFF

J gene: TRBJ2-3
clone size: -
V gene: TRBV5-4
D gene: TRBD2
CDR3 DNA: TGTGCCAGCAGCTCTGGGGGGACTAGCGTCCATAGCACAGATACGCAGTATTTT
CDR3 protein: CASSSGGTSVHSTDTQYF

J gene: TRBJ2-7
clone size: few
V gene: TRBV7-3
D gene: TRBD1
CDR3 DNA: TGTGCCAGCAGCACGGACAGGGAAAGTGTGCAGTACTTC
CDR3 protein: CASSTDRESVQYF

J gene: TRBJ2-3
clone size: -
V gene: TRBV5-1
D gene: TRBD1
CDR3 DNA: TGCGCCAGCAGCTTGGACCAGGTCACGGGACAGGGGTCAGATACGCAGTATTTT
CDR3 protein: CASSLDQVTGQGSDTQYF

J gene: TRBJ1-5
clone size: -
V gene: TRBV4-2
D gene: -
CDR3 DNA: TGTGCCAGCAGCCAAGAGGGTTATAGCAATCAGCCCCAGCATTTT
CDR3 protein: CASSQEGYSNQPQHF